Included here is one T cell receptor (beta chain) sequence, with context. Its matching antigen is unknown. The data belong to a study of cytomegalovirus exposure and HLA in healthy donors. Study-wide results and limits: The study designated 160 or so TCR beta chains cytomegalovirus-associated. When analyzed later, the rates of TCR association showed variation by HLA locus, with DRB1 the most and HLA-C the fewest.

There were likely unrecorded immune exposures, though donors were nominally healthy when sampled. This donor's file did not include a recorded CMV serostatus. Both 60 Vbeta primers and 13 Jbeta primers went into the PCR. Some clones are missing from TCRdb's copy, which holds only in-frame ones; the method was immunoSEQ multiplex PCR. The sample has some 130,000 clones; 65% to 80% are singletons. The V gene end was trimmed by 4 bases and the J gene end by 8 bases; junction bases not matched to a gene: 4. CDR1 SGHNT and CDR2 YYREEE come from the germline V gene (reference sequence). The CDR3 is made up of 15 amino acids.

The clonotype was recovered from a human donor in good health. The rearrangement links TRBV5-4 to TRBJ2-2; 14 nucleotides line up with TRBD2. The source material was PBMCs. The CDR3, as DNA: TGTGCCAGCAGCCCCGGGACTAGCGGGAGTGGGGAGCTGTTTTTT. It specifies CASSPGTSGSGELFF.